Described below is a single T cell receptor (beta chain) sequence and its context. Its antigen remains unidentified. The entry originates in a study of T cell responses to AZD1222 COVID-19 vaccine. Whole-study context: Second-dose schedules of about 4 or about 12 weeks were combined. Study outcomes and limitations: Baseline serology detected seropositivity in only six AZD1222 recipients. Dominant CD4 TCR responses targeted spike regions 160-218 and 743-854.

CDR1 is SGDLS and CDR2 is YYNGEE in the germline V gene. J was trimmed by 5 bases and V by 0 bases; bases with no gene match: 5. The CDR3 runs to 15 residues. Profiled with immunoSEQ multiplex PCR; TCRdb holds only in-frame clones, not every one. This sample carries 97,000 or so clones, about four fifths of them seen once, and the ten largest clones take 15% to 20%. Sequences were derived from peripheral blood, sampled on day 0 of AZD1222 vaccination. This sequence was found in an adult in good health. V usage is TRBV9 and J usage is TRBJ2-5, with 9 bases lining up with TRBD2. This chain's CDR3 is CASSVGGGALETQYF. In DNA form, the CDR3 reads TGTGCCAGCAGCGTAGGCGGGGGGGCTCTTGAGACCCAGTACTTC.